One and the same sample provided the 27 T cell receptor beta chains below, sequenced in a study of T cell responses to AZD1222 COVID-19 vaccine. TCRdb's table, derived via immunoSEQ multiplex PCR, lists solely in-frame clones and lacks some. Here the sample spans 150,000 to 200,000 clones, 80% to 90% being singletons. The specimen was peripheral blood, collected on day 0 of AZD1222 vaccination. The source is an adult in good health.

This chain connects TRBV24-1 to TRBJ2-3; possible D gene TRBD1, 7 bases. The CDR3 has 16 residues. Germline CDR1 and CDR2: KGHDR and SFDVKD. The V end lost 0 bases, the J end lost 3 bases, and 12 bases lay between the germline ends. The chain's CDR3 is CATSDLSAGGTDTQYF. In DNA form, the CDR3 reads TGTGCCACCAGTGATTTGTCGGCAGGGGGGACAGATACGCAGTATTTT.

The CDR3, as DNA: TGTGCCTGGAGCGCAAACCCCGGACAGCCCTACATCTATGGCTACACCTTC. Translating gives CAWSANPGQPYIYGYTF. The J gene is TRBJ1-2, the V gene TRBV30, with D perhaps TRBD1 (6 bases). The germline V and J ends were trimmed by 3 bases and 4 bases, with 24 bases remaining between them. The CDR3 has 17 residues. The germline V gene encodes CDR1 GTSNPN and CDR2 SVGIG (reference sequence).

The J gene is TRBJ2-2, the V gene TRBV5-4, with TRBD2 as a possible D gene (6 bases). Trimming removed 4 bases from V and 4 bases from J, with 8 bases in between. The CDR3 length is 13 residues. Germline V gene data show CDR1 as SGHNT and CDR2 as YYREEE (reference sequence). The CDR3 spells CASSPGGTGELFF. In DNA form, the CDR3 reads TGTGCCAGCAGCCCCGGGGGCACCGGGGAGCTGTTTTTT.

The chain employs TRBV6-5 and TRBJ1-2, with a tentative D call TRBD1 (6 bases). The CDR3 has 16 residues. Trimming pared 0 bases from V and 2 bases from J, leaving 13 bases between. Germline V gene sequence: CDR1 MNHEY, CDR2 SVGAGI. The CDR3 nucleotides read TGTGCCAGCAGTTACTCGACTCAGGGGTCGAACTATGGCTACACCTTC. This codes for CASSYSTQGSNYGYTF.

This clone was recorded a few times. The V gene is TRBV6-6, the J gene TRBJ1-5, with D possibly being TRBD1 (5 bases). Germline loops: CDR1 MNHNY, CDR2 SVGAGI (reference sequence). The CDR3 consists of 10 residues. CDR3 DNA sequence: TGTGCGGGGGGTACTCAGCCCCAGCATTTT. This gives the protein CAGGTQPQHF.

V gene TRBV20-1 combines with J gene TRBJ2-1; D unresolved. The CDR3 totals 11 residues. Trimming cost V 1 base and J 6 bases, with 4 bases left between them. Looked up from germline, CDR1 is DFQATT and CDR2 is SNEGSKA (reference sequence). In DNA form, the CDR3 reads TGCAGTGCTAGAGGCGGCAATGAGCAGTTCTTC. Translating it yields CSARGGNEQFF.

This clone was detected only once. The gene calls are TRBV18 and TRBJ2-3; unclear D gene. Per the germline V gene, CDR1 is KGHSH and CDR2 is LQKENI. Trimming pared 3 bases from V and 0 bases from J, leaving 7 bases between. The CDR3 contains 14 residues. This CDR3 reads CASSPRSSTDTQYF. The CDR3 coding sequence is TGTGCCAGCTCACCCAGGTCTAGCACAGATACGCAGTATTTT.

The V call is TRBV6-2 or TRBV6-3, the J call TRBJ2-4, with D possibly TRBD2 on 6 matching bases. This CDR3 spans 16 amino acids. Trimming shortened V by 4 bases and J by 8 bases, and 21 bases separated the two germline ends. Germline CDR1 MNHEY, CDR2 SVGEGT. This chain's CDR3 is CASSFPGGTNRYIQYF. The CDR3 DNA is TGTGCCAGCAGTTTCCCCGGCGGGACCAACCGATACATTCAGTACTTC.

The genes are TRBV12-5 and TRBJ2-5; TRBD1 matches at 9 bases. Germline trimming cut 0 bases from V and 5 bases from J; bases unmatched to any gene: 16. This CDR3 has 19 residues. CDR1 and CDR2 from the germline V gene are LGHNT and FRNRAP. The CDR3 sequence: CASGLVMAHRGREVETQYF. CDR3 bases: TGTGCTAGTGGTTTGGTAATGGCGCACAGGGGGCGCGAAGTGGAGACCCAGTACTTC. The whole variable domain, filled in from reference TRBV12-5 and TRBJ2-5, reads DARVTQTPRHKVTEMGQEVTMRCQPILGHNTVFWYRQTMMQGLELLAYFRNRAPLDDSGMPKDRFSAEMPDATLATLKIQPSEPRDSAVYFCASGLVMAHRGREVETQYFGPGTRLLVL.

This clone was seen once. A junction boundary mismatches the germline segment, possibly from a read error. This rearrangement joins TRBV11-2 to TRBJ2-5, with 10 bases identical to TRBD2. The germline gives CDR1 SGHAT, CDR2 FQNNGV. The CDR3 length is 15 residues. The CDR3 here is CASSLGLAGEESQYF. DNA of the CDR3: TGTGCCAGCAGCTTAGGGCTAGCGGGAGAAGAGAGCCAGTACTTC. The whole variable domain, filled in from reference TRBV11-2 and TRBJ2-5, reads EAGVAQSPRYKIIEKRQSVAFWCNPISGHATLYWYQQILGQGPKLLIQFQNNGVVDDSQLPKDRFSAERLKGVDSTLKIQPAKLEDSAVYLCASSLGLAGEESQYFGPGTRLLVL.

The chain links TRBV2 to TRBJ1-5, with D maybe TRBD1 (5 bases). This CDR3 contains 15 residues. Germline V gene data show CDR1 as SNHLY and CDR2 as FYNNEI. V was shortened by 3 bases and J by 4 bases, with 13 bases between the two germline ends. The CDR3 protein is CASSERGVRNQPQHF. CDR3 sequence (DNA): TGTGCCAGCAGTGAGCGGGGGGTGCGAAATCAGCCCCAGCATTTT.

V gene TRBV28 combines with J gene TRBJ1-1, with 7 nucleotides matching TRBD1. J gave up 0 bases and V 5 bases, and 9 bases lay outside the gene matches. This CDR3 has 16 amino acids. Germline V gene sequence: CDR1 MDHEN, CDR2 SYDVKM. In DNA, the CDR3 is TGTGCCAGCAGTCCCTCGACAGGGACCATGAACACTGAAGCTTTCTTT. Encoded protein: CASSPSTGTMNTEAFF. The variable domain in full, completed from reference TRBV28 and TRBJ1-1, reads DVKVTQSSRYLVKRTGEKVFLECVQDMDHENMFWYRQDPGLGLRLIYFSYDVKMKEKGDIPEGYSVSREKKERFSLILESASTNQTSMYLCASSPSTGTMNTEAFFGQGTRLTVV.

The rearrangement uses TRBV5-4 and TRBJ2-7, with 7 positions matching TRBD1. CDR1 is SGHNT and CDR2 is YYREEE in the germline V gene (reference sequence). This CDR3 comprises 15 residues. Germline trimming cut 4 bases from V and 5 bases from J; bases unmatched to any gene: 12. CDR3 in DNA: TGTGCCAGCAGCGGTGCCGGGACAGCCGGTCACGAGCAGTACTTC. This sequence encodes CASSGAGTAGHEQYF.

The CDR3 nucleotides are TGTGCCAGCAGTTTTCGCAGGGGCTCGGGGAATTCACCCCTCCACTTT. Amino acids: CASSFRRGSGNSPLHF. The chain carries TRBV28 and TRBJ1-6; perhaps TRBD1 as D (6 bases). V lost 3 bases, J lost 7 bases, and 16 bases lay in between. The CDR3 runs to 16 residues. The germline V gene encodes CDR1 MDHEN and CDR2 SYDVKM. Filled out from reference TRBV28 and TRBJ1-6, the complete variable domain reads DVKVTQSSRYLVKRTGEKVFLECVQDMDHENMFWYRQDPGLGLRLIYFSYDVKMKEKGDIPEGYSVSREKKERFSLILESASTNQTSMYLCASSFRRGSGNSPLHFGNGTRLTVT.

V usage is TRBV3-1 (or the pseudogene TRBV3-2) and J usage is TRBJ1-5; D remains ambiguous. The CDR3 is made up of 13 amino acids. Germline assignment: CDR1 LGHDT and CDR2 YNNKEL (reference sequence). Trimming shortened V by 2 bases and J by 6 bases, and 8 bases separated the two germline ends. In nucleotides, the CDR3 is TGTGCCAGCAGCCAAACCATCGTTCAGCCCCAGCATTTT. This encodes CASSQTIVQPQHF.

This chain connects TRBV19 to TRBJ1-2, with TRBD1 identical over 8 bases. The CDR3 extends over 16 amino acids. With V trimmed by 3 bases and J by 3 bases, 9 bases remained unmatched. The germline gives CDR1 LNHDA, CDR2 SQIVND (reference sequence). DNA for the CDR3: TGTGCCAGTAGTATCCCTCCGGGACAGGCCCACTATGGCTACACCTTC. The encoded protein is CASSIPPGQAHYGYTF.

V and J are TRBV4-1 and TRBJ2-1; D remains ambiguous. Deletions cut 1 base from V and 1 base from J, with 11 bases between. The CDR3 runs 16 residues. Germline CDR1 and CDR2: MGHRA and YSYEKL. The CDR3 sequence: CASSQVNLVSYNEQFF. The CDR3 DNA is TGCGCCAGCAGCCAAGTCAACCTAGTGTCCTACAATGAGCAGTTCTTC.

The chain couples TRBV6-6 to TRBJ1-3; possible D gene TRBD1, 5 bases. The CDR3 consists of 16 residues. Germline loops: CDR1 MNHNY, CDR2 SVGAGI (reference sequence). The V gene lost 2 bases and the J gene lost 0 bases, with 11 bases spanning the gap. As DNA, the CDR3 is TGTGCCAGCAGTTACGGGGGGATCATCTCTGGAAACACCATATATTTT. Translated: CASSYGGIISGNTIYF.

This clone was seen once. This chain connects TRBV2 to TRBJ1-2; 7 bases align to TRBD1. Germline V gene data show CDR1 as SNHLY and CDR2 as FYNNEI. The CDR3 loop spans 13 amino acids. Trimming removed 6 bases from V and 7 bases from J; junction bases left unmatched: 8. The CDR3 DNA follows: TGTGCCAGCAGGCTCGAGGGGGCCGGTGGCTACACCTTC. Protein sequence: CASRLEGAGGYTF. The full variable domain, completed using reference TRBV2 and TRBJ1-2, is EPEVTQTPSHQVTQMGQEVILRCVPISNHLYFYWYRQILGQKVEFLVSFYNNEISEKSEIFDDQFSVERPDGSNFTLKIRSTKLEDSAMYFCASRLEGAGGYTFGSGTRLTVV.

V is TRBV28 and J is TRBJ2-1, with TRBD1 as a possible D gene (5 bases). Germline V gene sequence: CDR1 MDHEN, CDR2 SYDVKM. This CDR3 is 13 amino acids long. Trimming took off 7 bases at V and 12 bases at J, with 19 bases between the two ends. CDR3 amino acids: CASTQGYEFGQFF. The CDR3 coding sequence is TGTGCCAGCACCCAGGGTTACGAATTCGGGCAGTTCTTC.

The chain is built from TRBV4-3 and TRBJ1-1; D might be TRBD1 (5 bases). The CDR3 is 16 amino acids. V was shortened by 6 bases and J by 1 base, with 18 bases between the two germline ends. Germline V gives CDR1 LGHNA, CDR2 YSLEER. For the CDR3, the DNA is TGCGCCAGCAGTATCGATTATCGGACAAGGAACACTGAAGCTTTCTTT. As protein: CASSIDYRTRNTEAFF.

V usage is TRBV28 and J usage is TRBJ1-2; D remains ambiguous. There are 13 residues in the CDR3. Germline values: CDR1 MDHEN, CDR2 SYDVKM. V shed 2 bases and J shed 4 bases, with 8 bases lying between them. The CDR3 DNA follows: TGTGCCAGCAGTTTAGCAGGAGGCTATGGCTACACCTTC. It encodes CASSLAGGYGYTF.

The rearrangement uses TRBV11-2 and TRBJ2-3; 14 bases are shared with TRBD2. The V gene's germline CDR1 is SGHAT and CDR2 FQNNGV. The CDR3 is 17 residues long. V dropped 5 bases and J dropped 5; count of bases not matched to a gene: 9. The CDR3 DNA is TGTGCCAGCAGCCCCCGACTAGCGGGAGGGCCACTAGATACGCAGTATTTT. It yields the protein CASSPRLAGGPLDTQYF.

CDR3 in DNA: TGCGCCAGCAGCGACATCCCTAGCGGGAGGGTGAATGAGCAGTTCTTC. Protein sequence: CASSDIPSGRVNEQFF. This chain uses TRBV5-1 with TRBJ2-1, with 12 bases identical to TRBD2. Germline V gene lookup returns CDR1 SGHRS and CDR2 YFSETQ. The CDR3 consists of 16 residues. J lost 7 bases, V lost 4 bases, and 9 bases had no gene match. Full variable domain (missing parts from reference TRBV5-1 and TRBJ2-1): KAGVTQTPRYLIKTRGQQVTLSCSPISGHRSVSWYQQTPGQGLQFLFEYFSETQRNKGNFPGRFSGRQFSNSRSEMNVSTLELGDSALYLCASSDIPSGRVNEQFFGPGTRLTVL.

The sample holds one count of this clone. V usage is TRBV27 and J usage is TRBJ1-2; possibly TRBD1 for D (6 bases). Looked up from germline, CDR1 is MNHEY and CDR2 is SMNVEV (reference sequence). V dropped 6 bases and J dropped 4 bases, with 21 bases sitting between them. This CDR3 has 16 amino acids. In DNA, the CDR3 is TGTGCCAGCAGCCCCCCCCCGCAGCCGACAGGCTATGGCTACACCTTC. Its translation: CASSPPPQPTGYGYTF.

This clone was picked up a small number of times. The chain couples TRBV11-2 to TRBJ2-1; D not resolved. V was shortened by 1 base and J by 7 bases, with 5 bases between the two germline ends. Germline CDR1 is SGHAT and CDR2 is FQNNGV. The CDR3 sequence is 12 residues long. CDR3 DNA: TGTGCCAGCAGCTTAGTTCGGAATGAGCAGTTCTTC. This encodes CASSLVRNEQFF. The complete variable domain, with remaining parts taken from reference TRBV11-2 and TRBJ2-1, reads EAGVAQSPRYKIIEKRQSVAFWCNPISGHATLYWYQQILGQGPKLLIQFQNNGVVDDSQLPKDRFSAERLKGVDSTLKIQPAKLEDSAVYLCASSLVRNEQFFGPGTRLTVL.

For the CDR3, the DNA is TGTGCCAGCAGCTTGGGAACTACAACTAACTATGGCTACACCTTC. It yields the protein CASSLGTTTNYGYTF. The gene calls are TRBV5-4 and TRBJ1-2; D unresolved. V lost 0 bases and J lost 0, with 9 bases in between. The CDR3 length is 15 residues. Germline CDR1 is SGHNT and CDR2 is YYREEE (reference sequence).